Below, 7 T cell receptor beta chains from the same sample are listed, as sequenced in a study of blood T cell repertoires in COVID-19. TCRdb's copy holds only in-frame clones and misses some; the assay was immunoSEQ multiplex PCR. The sample consists of fewer than 250,000 clones, around 80% of them appearing once. The sequencing sample was made of peripheral blood. Receptors were obtained from a woman aged 45-65 years with acute or convalescent COVID-19.

The chain is built from TRBV9 and TRBJ1-2; possibly TRBD1 for D (5 bases). Germline V lookup: CDR1 SGDLS, CDR2 YYNGEE. Trimming stripped 4 bases from V and 6 bases from J, with 19 bases between. This CDR3 is 15 amino acids long. CDR3 nucleotides: TGTGCCAGCAGCCCCCCGGGACTCTGGAGGGATGGCTACACCTTC. It specifies CASSPPGLWRDGYTF.

The chain joins TRBV3-1 (or the pseudogene TRBV3-2) to TRBJ1-4, with 10 bases identical to TRBD1. The CDR3 spans 16 residues. V lost 3 bases to trimming and J lost 6 bases; unmatched junction nucleotides: 7. CDR1 and CDR2 from the germline V gene are LGHDT and YNNKEL (reference sequence). CDR3 nucleotides: TGTGCCAGCAGCCAGGCCCAGACAGGGGGCTATGAAAAACTGTTTTTT. It translates to CASSQAQTGGYEKLFF.

The chain links TRBV29-1 to TRBJ2-7, with 7 bases fitting TRBD2. Trimming removed 4 bases from V and 5 bases from J; junction bases left unmatched: 11. This CDR3 is 14 amino acids long. The germline gives CDR1 SQVTM, CDR2 ANQGSEA. The CDR3 protein is CSVASAGVFHEQYF. In DNA form, the CDR3 reads TGCAGCGTTGCGTCGGCGGGAGTTTTCCACGAGCAGTACTTC.

This chain uses TRBV7-2 with TRBJ1-5, with no clear D. This CDR3 region has 13 residues. Germline CDR1 reads SGHTA; CDR2 reads FQGNSA. The ends were cut back, 2 bases at V and 3 bases at J, with 5 bases in the middle. The CDR3: CASSLLLNQPQHF. CDR3 coding DNA: TGTGCCAGCAGCTTACTCCTCAATCAGCCCCAGCATTTT.

This chain uses TRBV10-1 with TRBJ2-3; 7 bases align to TRBD2. This CDR3 comprises 15 residues. The germline gives CDR1 WNHNN, CDR2 SYGVQD (reference sequence). The V gene end was trimmed by 2 bases and the J gene end by 3 bases; junction bases not matched to a gene: 5. CDR3 nucleotides: TGCGCCAGCAGTGAGGCGGCGGGGGTTACAGATACGCAGTATTTT. Translating it yields CASSEAAGVTDTQYF.

The chain has TRBV5-1 and TRBJ1-2; 9 bases are shared with TRBD1. The trim removed 7 bases at V and 7 bases at J, leaving 11 bases unmatched. Germline values: CDR1 SGHRS, CDR2 YFSETQ. The CDR3 runs to 14 residues. This CDR3 reads CASQLGDRDFGYTF. DNA for the CDR3: TGCGCCAGCCAACTGGGGGACAGGGACTTTGGCTACACCTTC. The full variable domain, rest sourced from reference TRBV5-1 and TRBJ1-2, is KAGVTQTPRYLIKTRGQQVTLSCSPISGHRSVSWYQQTPGQGLQFLFEYFSETQRNKGNFPGRFSGRQFSNSRSEMNVSTLELGDSALYLCASQLGDRDFGYTFGSGTRLTVV.

This clone has ten or more counts. J is TRBJ2-7 and V is TRBV29-1; 9 bases are a match to TRBD1. The V and J ends lost 7 bases and 2 bases, in that order; junction bases with no gene match: 6. CDR1 and CDR2 from the germline V gene are SQVTM and ANQGSEA. The CDR3 runs to 13 residues. Here the CDR3 reads CSAGQGLTYEQYF. CDR3 sequence (DNA): TGCAGCGCGGGACAGGGTCTAACCTACGAGCAGTACTTC.